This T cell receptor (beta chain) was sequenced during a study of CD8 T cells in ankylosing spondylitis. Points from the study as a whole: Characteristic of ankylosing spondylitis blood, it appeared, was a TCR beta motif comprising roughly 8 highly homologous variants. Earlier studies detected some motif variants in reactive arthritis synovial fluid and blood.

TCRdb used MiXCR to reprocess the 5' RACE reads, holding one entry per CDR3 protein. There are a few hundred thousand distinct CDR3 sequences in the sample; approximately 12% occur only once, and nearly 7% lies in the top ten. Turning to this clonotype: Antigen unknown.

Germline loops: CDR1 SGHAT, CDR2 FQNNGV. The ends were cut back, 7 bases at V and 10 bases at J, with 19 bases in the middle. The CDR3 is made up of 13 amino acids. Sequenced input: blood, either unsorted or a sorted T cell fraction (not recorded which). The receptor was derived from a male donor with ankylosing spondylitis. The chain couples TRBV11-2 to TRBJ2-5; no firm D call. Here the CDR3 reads CASTKEASGNQYF. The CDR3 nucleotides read TGTGCCAGCACCAAAGAGGCTAGTGGGAACCAGTACTTC.